This is a list of T cell receptor beta chains from one sample in a study of blood T cell repertoires in COVID-19. Some clones are missing from TCRdb's copy, which holds only in-frame ones; the method was immunoSEQ multiplex PCR. Among roughly 35,000 clones, 78% were seen once, and the ten largest hold 16%. Material for sequencing was peripheral blood. The source is a man between 65 and 85 years old with acute or convalescent COVID-19. CDR3s include the opening cysteine and the closing phenylalanine or tryptophan. A D gene is named only where the DNA matches it firmly. Part of the rows lack a size; the others show once, few, many or a class for expanded clones.

j_call,clone_size,d_call,v_call,cdr3_aa,cdr3_nt
TRBJ2-1,once,NA,TRBV19,CASRLRGASDYNEQFF,TGTGCCAGTAGACTAAGGGGTGCTAGCGATTACAATGAGCAGTTCTTC
TRBJ2-7,NA,TRBD1,TRBV10-2,CASRGQGGSSYEQYF,TGCGCCAGCAGGGGACAGGGGGGGAGCTCCTACGAGCAGTACTTC
TRBJ1-1,few,TRBD1,TRBV6-1,CASSPPGQRNTEAFF,TGTGCCAGCAGTCCACCGGGACAGCGGAACACTGAAGCTTTCTTT
TRBJ2-2,NA,TRBD1,TRBV29-1,CSGRTGLGELFF,TGCAGCGGGAGGACAGGGCTCGGGGAGCTGTTTTTT
TRBJ2-7,NA,TRBD2,TRBV6-5,CASSPSDPGGAVF,TGTGCCAGCAGTCCTTCCGACCCGGGAGGAGCCGTCTTC
TRBJ1-2,NA,NA,TRBV6-1,CASSEVYPNYGYTF,TGTGCCAGCAGTGAAGTATATCCGAACTATGGCTACACCTTC
TRBJ1-2,NA,NA,TRBV28,CASSFGGEEYGYTF,TGTGCCAGCAGTTTTGGCGGGGAGGAGTATGGCTACACCTTC
TRBJ2-1,NA,NA,TRBV27,CASSSMSNEQFF,TGTGCCAGCAGTTCGATGAGCAATGAGCAGTTCTTC
TRBJ2-3,NA,TRBD2,TRBV30,CARPVWGSSGISTDTQYF,TGTGCCCGACCCGTTTGGGGATCTAGCGGGATTAGCACAGATACGCAGTATTTT
TRBJ2-3,NA,NA,TRBV6-2/TRBV6-3,CASSYSWLGGTDTQYF,TGTGCCAGCAGTTACAGCTGGTTAGGAGGCACAGATACGCAGTATTTT
TRBJ1-1,NA,TRBD1,TRBV25-1,CASRGQGYAFF,TGTGCCAGCAGAGGACAGGGGTACGCTTTCTTT
TRBJ2-3,NA,TRBD2,TRBV7-2,CASSLALAGGPDTQYF,TGTGCCAGCAGCTTAGCGCTTGCGGGGGGGCCAGATACGCAGTATTTT
TRBJ2-7,NA,NA,TRBV5-6,CASSFVRGSDEQYF,TGTGCCAGCAGCTTTGTTAGGGGATCGGACGAGCAGTACTTC
TRBJ2-1,NA,TRBD2,TRBV7-7,CASSPWTSGTGSEQFF,TGTGCCAGCAGCCCATGGACTAGCGGAACCGGCTCTGAGCAGTTCTTC
TRBJ1-2,NA,TRBD1,TRBV5-4,CASSSGTGPSLNYGYTF,TGTGCCAGCAGCTCCGGGACAGGGCCCTCTCTTAACTATGGCTACACCTTC
TRBJ1-6,NA,NA,TRBV2,CASSRTDSRYSPLHF,TGTGCCAGCAGTCGCACGGACAGTCGTTATTCACCCCTCCACTTT
TRBJ2-5,NA,TRBD2,TRBV19,CASSVPSGIETQYF,TGTGCCAGTAGTGTACCTAGCGGGATTGAGACCCAGTACTTC
TRBJ2-1,NA,TRBD2,TRBV7-2,CASRRTSGGYNEQFF,TGTGCCAGCAGACGAACTAGCGGGGGGTACAATGAGCAGTTCTTC
TRBJ2-2,once,TRBD1,TRBV27,CASSPQGRNTGELFF,TGTGCCAGCAGTCCACAGGGGAGGAACACCGGGGAGCTGTTTTTT
TRBJ2-5,NA,TRBD1,TRBV6-2/TRBV6-3,CASSPRQGRGETQYF,TGTGCCAGCAGTCCCCGACAGGGGAGAGGGGAGACCCAGTACTTC
TRBJ2-2,few,TRBD2,TRBV27,CASTLTGLASYTGELFF,TGTGCCAGTACCCTCACCGGACTAGCGAGTTACACCGGGGAGCTGTTTTTT
TRBJ2-3,NA,TRBD1,TRBV19,CASSIGQGTDTQYF,TGTGCCAGTAGTATCGGACAGGGGACAGATACGCAGTATTTT
TRBJ2-5,NA,TRBD1,TRBV4-3,CASSQSTGSGETQYF,TGCGCCAGCAGCCAATCGACAGGGTCGGGGGAGACCCAGTACTTC